Presented here are 18 T cell receptor beta chains from one specimen sequenced in a study of blood T cell repertoires in COVID-19. Sequenced by immunoSEQ multiplex PCR; TCRdb stores in-frame clones only, minus some. This sample has roughly 60,000 clones, with almost 90% found just once. The sequenced material came from peripheral blood. The receptor source for this set is a man in his 60s with active COVID-19.

The chain recombines TRBV28 with TRBJ2-7, with TRBD2 matching 7 bases. V lost 5 bases and J lost 2; bases outside the gene matches: 3. Germline V lookup: CDR1 MDHEN, CDR2 SYDVKM. CDR3 size: 13 residues. For the CDR3, the DNA is TGTGCCAGCAGTACCGGGAGGCCCTACGAGCAGTACTTC. This codes for CASSTGRPYEQYF.

The CDR3 reads CASSLIPAYEQYF. CDR3 DNA: TGTGCCAGCAGCTTAATTCCCGCCTACGAGCAGTACTTC. The genes are TRBV11-2 and TRBJ2-7; D is unclear. The CDR3 spans 13 residues. Per the germline V gene, CDR1 is SGHAT and CDR2 is FQNNGV. Between the trimmed V and J ends, which lost 2 bases and 2 bases, there was a span of 7 bases.

The chain joins TRBV11-1 to TRBJ2-5; TRBD2 matches 7 bases. V was clipped by 3 bases and J by 5 bases; unmatched bases: 9. Germline CDR1 is SGHAT and CDR2 is FQDESV (reference sequence). This CDR3 region has 15 residues. In DNA, the CDR3 is TGTGCCAGCAGCTTCGAGGCGGGAGTCCGTGAGACCCAGTACTTC. It codes for CASSFEAGVRETQYF.

The rearrangement links TRBV18 to TRBJ1-6; 10 bases line up with TRBD1. Germline V lookup: CDR1 KGHSH, CDR2 LQKENI. After removal of 3 bases from V and 6 bases from J, the junction contained 2 bases not matched to a gene. The CDR3 is made up of 15 amino acids. The CDR3 loop reads CASSPDRGPNSPLHF. The CDR3 DNA sequence: TGTGCCAGCTCACCCGACAGGGGGCCTAATTCACCCCTCCACTTT.

The V and J genes are TRBV2 and TRBJ2-2, with D tentatively TRBD2 (6 bases). V shed 7 bases and J shed 5 bases, with 14 bases lying between them. The CDR3 runs 14 residues. Germline V gene sequence: CDR1 SNHLY, CDR2 FYNNEI. DNA for the CDR3: TGTGCCAGCAAAGGGACTTATTCGACCGGGGAGCTGTTTTTT. Its protein product is CASKGTYSTGELFF.

The chain joins TRBV4-1 to TRBJ1-3; D gene ambiguous. Germline loops: CDR1 MGHRA, CDR2 YSYEKL. V lost 0 bases to trimming and J lost 0 bases, with 9 bases between them. The CDR3 covers 16 residues. The CDR3 nucleotides are TGCGCCAGCAGCCAAGAAAGTAGTTCCTCTGGAAACACCATATATTTT. It encodes CASSQESSSSGNTIYF.

The J gene is TRBJ2-7, the V gene TRBV6-6; the match to TRBD2 covers 14 bases. V lost 5 bases, J lost 3 bases, and 12 bases stayed unmatched. CDR3 length equals 18 residues. Germline V gene lookup returns CDR1 MNHNY and CDR2 SVGAGI (reference sequence). As DNA, the CDR3 is TGTGCCAGCAGTCCGGACAGGGGACTAGCGGGAGCGTTCTACGAGCAGTACTTC. As protein: CASSPDRGLAGAFYEQYF.

The V and J genes are TRBV6-6 and TRBJ2-7; 7 bases fit TRBD1. This CDR3 region has 14 residues. V lost 4 bases, J lost 4 bases, and 7 bases stayed unmatched. Germline-derived CDR1 and CDR2 are MNHNY and SVGAGI (reference sequence). The CDR3 here is CASSSYGQDYEQYF. The CDR3 coding sequence is TGTGCCAGCAGTTCTTACGGACAGGATTACGAGCAGTACTTC.

This clone was seen once. This sequence joins TRBV27 and TRBJ2-2, with 8 bases that match TRBD1. The germline V gene has CDR1 MNHEY and CDR2 SMNVEV (reference sequence). After removal of 6 bases from V and 5 bases from J, the junction contained 8 bases not matched to a gene. This CDR3 region has 15 residues. The CDR3 DNA sequence: TGTGCCAGCAGACCCTTACAGGGGGGAACCGGGGAGCTGTTTTTT. Encoded protein: CASRPLQGGTGELFF.

This rearrangement joins TRBV9 to TRBJ2-7; 9 bases map to TRBD2. This CDR3 has 15 residues. V shed 4 bases and J 0 bases; nucleotides not matched to a gene: 5. From germline, CDR1 is SGDLS and CDR2 YYNGEE. CDR3 amino acids: CASSPGLAASYEQYF. CDR3 DNA sequence: TGTGCCAGCAGCCCGGGACTAGCCGCCTCCTACGAGCAGTACTTC.

The J gene is TRBJ2-1, the V gene TRBV21-1; the tabulated D call, TRBD1, remains unverified against the DNA. TRBV21-1 is a documented pseudogene. This CDR3 contains 13 residues. The CDR3 spells CASIPQAINEQFF. The CDR3 DNA reads TGTGCCAGCATCCCACAGGCGATCAATGAGCAGTTCTTC.

The rearrangement joins TRBV19 to TRBJ1-2, with 9 bases identical to TRBD1. This CDR3 spans 14 amino acids. V trimming: 6 bases; J trimming: 5 bases; junction bases outside the gene matches: 7. The germline CDR1 and CDR2 sequences are LNHDA and SQIVND (reference sequence). The CDR3 region has the DNA TGTGCCAGTAGCTCCCGGGACAGGGCTTATGGCTACACCTTC. Its protein is CASSSRDRAYGYTF.

DNA for the CDR3: TGTGCCAGCAGCGCAGTGGCGGGAGGGCCCCCCAATGAGCAGTTCTTC. This sequence encodes CASSAVAGGPPNEQFF. The gene calls are TRBV7-9 and TRBJ2-1; 9 nucleotides line up with TRBD2. This CDR3 is built from 16 residues. V shed 5 bases and J 6 bases; nucleotides not matched to a gene: 11. Germline loops: CDR1 SEHNR, CDR2 FQNEAQ (reference sequence).

This clone was observed a handful of times. The gene calls are TRBV27 and TRBJ1-3; D not resolved. Trimming shortened V by 0 bases and J by 6 bases, and 12 bases separated the two germline ends. Per the germline V gene, CDR1 is MNHEY and CDR2 is SMNVEV (reference sequence). This CDR3 spans 15 amino acids. CDR3 DNA sequence: TGTGCCAGCAGTTTATCCCGGGGAAGGGAAAACACCATATATTTT. Amino acid sequence: CASSLSRGRENTIYF.

The chain is built from TRBV29-1 and TRBJ2-7; perhaps TRBD2 as D (5 bases). The CDR3 is 14 amino acids. Germline lookup yields CDR1 SQVTM and CDR2 ANQGSEA. Trimming cost V 2 bases and J 7 bases, with 18 bases left between them. The CDR3 protein is CSVEKNGLQREQYF. The CDR3 nucleotides read TGCAGCGTTGAAAAAAACGGACTCCAAAGGGAGCAGTACTTC.

This clone was recorded a few times. The chain uses TRBV5-1 and TRBJ2-2, with D possibly TRBD2 on 5 matching bases. Germline V lookup: CDR1 SGHRS, CDR2 YFSETQ. The CDR3 contains 14 residues. Trimming removed 1 base from V and 4 bases from J, with 8 bases in between. The CDR3 DNA is TGCGCCAGCAGCTTGCCGGGAAGCACCGGGGAGCTGTTTTTT. Residues: CASSLPGSTGELFF.

The chain employs TRBV19 and TRBJ2-4; 12 bases map to TRBD1. This CDR3 has 19 amino acids. J lost 7 bases, V lost 1 base, and 14 bases had no gene match. Per the germline V gene, CDR1 is LNHDA and CDR2 is SQIVND (reference sequence). CDR3 DNA sequence: TGTGCCAGTAGTATAGCGGGGACAGGGGGCTTGATAATGAAGAACATTCAGTACTTC. Residues: CASSIAGTGGLIMKNIQYF.

The J gene is TRBJ2-7, the V gene TRBV5-1; the D gene is possibly TRBD2 (5 bases). The CDR3 contains 18 residues. CDR1 and CDR2 (germline): SGHRS, YFSETQ. The V end was cut by 3 bases, the J end by 0 bases, with 22 bases between. The CDR3 DNA follows: TGCGCCAGCAGCTGGGTACCTTCAGCGGCGGAAAGCTCCTACGAGCAGTACTTC. It specifies CASSWVPSAAESSYEQYF.